The 7 T cell receptor beta chains given below trace back to one sample, sequenced in a study of T-cell memory formation after mild COVID-19. TCRdb called the 5' RACE reads again in MiXCR, with one record for every CDR3 protein. This sample has a few hundred thousand distinct CDR3 sequences, with around 26% found just once. The sequenced sample was PBMCs or a T cell subset sorted from them (not recorded which). Source of these receptors: an adult woman who had mild COVID-19 (a few samples of this study predate the infection). Cell type and time point are not known.

This clonotype was detected a few times. V is TRBV20-1 and J is TRBJ2-4, with D perhaps matching TRBD1 (6 bases). V was cut by 2 bases and J by 3 bases, with 8 bases left in between. This CDR3 comprises 13 residues. CDR1 and CDR2 from the germline V gene are DFQATT and SNEGSKA (reference sequence). The DNA of the CDR3 is TGCAGTGCTAGAAGGGACAACAAAAACATTCAGTACTTC. This encodes CSARRDNKNIQYF.

This sequence joins TRBV9 and TRBJ2-7; D uncertain. CDR1 and CDR2 (germline): SGDLS, YYNGEE. CDR3 length: 13 amino acids. V dropped 4 bases and J dropped 6 bases, with 14 bases sitting between them. DNA of the CDR3: TGTGCCAGCAGCCCTAGTTGGGGTTTCGAGCAGTACTTC. Amino acids: CASSPSWGFEQYF.

This clonotype was seen a handful of times. This chain joins TRBV12-3 or TRBV12-4 and TRBJ2-1; D is perhaps TRBD2 (6 bases). The CDR3 length is 16 residues. V shed 2 bases and J shed 0 bases, with 11 bases lying between them. CDR3 sequence (DNA): TGTGCCAGCAGTTTACGGCGGGGCAGCTCCTACAATGAGCAGTTCTTC. As protein: CASSLRRGSSYNEQFF.

The V and J genes are TRBV7-9 and TRBJ1-1, with TRBD1 as a possible D gene (5 bases). V was cut by 5 bases and J by 6 bases, with 10 bases left in between. Germline CDR1 SEHNR, CDR2 FQNEAQ (reference sequence). CDR3 length: 12 amino acids. Here the CDR3 DNA reads TGTGCCAGCAGCATCGGGACGGCTGAAGCTTTCTTT. Translation: CASSIGTAEAFF. The whole variable domain, remainder taken from reference TRBV7-9 and TRBJ1-1, is DTGVSQNPRHKITKRGQNVTFRCDPISEHNRLYWYRQTLGQGPEFLTYFQNEAQLEKSRLLSDRFSAERPKGSFSTLEIQRTEQGDSAMYLCASSIGTAEAFFGQGTRLTVV.

V and J are TRBV19 and TRBJ2-7, with 9 nucleotides matching TRBD2. The length of the CDR3 is 17 residues. Trimming cost V 5 bases and J 3 bases; bases outside gene matches: 14. Germline V lookup: CDR1 LNHDA, CDR2 SQIVND (reference sequence). The CDR3 bases are TGTGCCAGTAGTCCAGAACAGGTAGCGGGAGTAATCTACGAGCAGTACTTC. Protein sequence: CASSPEQVAGVIYEQYF.

This clonotype was seen at least ten times. The J gene is TRBJ2-7, the V gene TRBV7-9; D gene unclear. Trimming stripped 5 bases from V and 1 base from J, with 6 bases between. The germline V gene has CDR1 SEHNR and CDR2 FQNEAQ (reference sequence). CDR3 length: 12 amino acids. The CDR3 nucleotides are TGTGCCAGCAGCGTGGAATCCTACGAGCAGTACTTC. Translated: CASSVESYEQYF.

This clonotype was seen only a few times. This sequence joins TRBV6-6 and TRBJ2-1; TRBD2 matches 8 bases. Germline loops: CDR1 MNHNY, CDR2 SVGAGI (reference sequence). The CDR3 is 19 amino acids. V shed 2 bases and J 5 bases; nucleotides not matched to a gene: 17. The CDR3 DNA sequence: TGTGCCAGCAGTTACGATACCCTGCCGGGGGGGCGATTGCACAATGAGCAGTTCTTC. Protein sequence: CASSYDTLPGGRLHNEQFF.